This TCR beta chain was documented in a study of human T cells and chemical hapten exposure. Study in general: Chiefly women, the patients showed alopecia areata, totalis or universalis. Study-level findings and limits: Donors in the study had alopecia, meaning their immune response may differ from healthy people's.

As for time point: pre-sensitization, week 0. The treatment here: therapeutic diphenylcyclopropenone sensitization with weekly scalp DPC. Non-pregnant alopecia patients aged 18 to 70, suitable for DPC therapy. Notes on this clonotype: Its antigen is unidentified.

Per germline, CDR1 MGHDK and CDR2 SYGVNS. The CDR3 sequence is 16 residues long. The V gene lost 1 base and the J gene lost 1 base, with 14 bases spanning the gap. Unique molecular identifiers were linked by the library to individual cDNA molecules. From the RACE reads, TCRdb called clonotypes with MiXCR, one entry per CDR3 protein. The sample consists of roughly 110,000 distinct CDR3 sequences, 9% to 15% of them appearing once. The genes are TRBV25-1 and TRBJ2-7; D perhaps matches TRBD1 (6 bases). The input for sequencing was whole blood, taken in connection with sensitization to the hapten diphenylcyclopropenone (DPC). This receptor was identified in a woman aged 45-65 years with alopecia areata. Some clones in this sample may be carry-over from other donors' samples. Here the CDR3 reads CASSESSGQRSYEQYF. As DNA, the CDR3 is TGTGCCAGCAGTGAATCTTCAGGACAGCGGTCCTACGAGCAGTACTTC.